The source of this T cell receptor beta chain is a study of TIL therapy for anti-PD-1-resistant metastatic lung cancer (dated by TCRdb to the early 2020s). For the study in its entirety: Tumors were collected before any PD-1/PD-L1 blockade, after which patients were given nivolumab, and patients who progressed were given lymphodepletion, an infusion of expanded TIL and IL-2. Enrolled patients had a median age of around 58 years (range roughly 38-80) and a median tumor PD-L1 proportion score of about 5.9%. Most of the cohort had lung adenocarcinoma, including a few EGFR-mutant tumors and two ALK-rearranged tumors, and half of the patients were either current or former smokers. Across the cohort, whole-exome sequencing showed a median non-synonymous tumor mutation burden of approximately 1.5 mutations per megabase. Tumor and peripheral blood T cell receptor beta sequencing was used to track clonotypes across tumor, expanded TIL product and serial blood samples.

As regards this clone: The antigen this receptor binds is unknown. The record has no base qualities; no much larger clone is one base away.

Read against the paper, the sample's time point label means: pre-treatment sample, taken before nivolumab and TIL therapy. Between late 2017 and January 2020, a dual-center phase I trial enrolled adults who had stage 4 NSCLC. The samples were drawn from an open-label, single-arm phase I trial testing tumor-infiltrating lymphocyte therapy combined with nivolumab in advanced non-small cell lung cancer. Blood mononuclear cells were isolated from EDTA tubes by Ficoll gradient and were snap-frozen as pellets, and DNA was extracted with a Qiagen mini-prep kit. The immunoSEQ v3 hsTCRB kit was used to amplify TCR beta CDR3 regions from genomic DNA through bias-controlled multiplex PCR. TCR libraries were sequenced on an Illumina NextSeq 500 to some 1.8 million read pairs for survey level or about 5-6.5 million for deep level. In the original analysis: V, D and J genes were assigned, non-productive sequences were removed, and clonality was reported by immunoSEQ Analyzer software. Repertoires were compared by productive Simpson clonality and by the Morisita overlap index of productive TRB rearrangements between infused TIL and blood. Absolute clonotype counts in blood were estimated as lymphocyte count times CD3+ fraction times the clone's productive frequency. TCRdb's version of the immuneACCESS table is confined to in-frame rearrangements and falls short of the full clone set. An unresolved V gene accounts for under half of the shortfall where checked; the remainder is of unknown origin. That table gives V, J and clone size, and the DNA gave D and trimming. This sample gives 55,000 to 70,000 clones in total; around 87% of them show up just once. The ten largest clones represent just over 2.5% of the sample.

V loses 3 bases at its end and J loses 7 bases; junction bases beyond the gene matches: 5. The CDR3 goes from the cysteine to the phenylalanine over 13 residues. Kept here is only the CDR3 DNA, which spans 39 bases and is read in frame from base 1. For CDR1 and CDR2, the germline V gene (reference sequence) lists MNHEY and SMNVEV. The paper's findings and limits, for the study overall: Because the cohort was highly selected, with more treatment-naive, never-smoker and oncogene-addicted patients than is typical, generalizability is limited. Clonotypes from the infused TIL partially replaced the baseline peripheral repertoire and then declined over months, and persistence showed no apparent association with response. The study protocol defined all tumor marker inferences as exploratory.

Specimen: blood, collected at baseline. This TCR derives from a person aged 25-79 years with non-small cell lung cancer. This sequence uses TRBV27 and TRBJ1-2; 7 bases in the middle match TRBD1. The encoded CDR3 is CASSFAGGPGYTF. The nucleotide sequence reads TGTGCCAGCAGTTTCGCAGGGGGTCCTGGCTACACCTTC.